Listed below are T cell receptor beta chains from one sample, sequenced in a study of OX40 agonist ivuxolimab in advanced cancers. Profiled with immunoSEQ multiplex PCR; TCRdb holds only in-frame clones, not every one. Of roughly 80,000 clones in the sample, 90% were seen once. The source material was CD4+ or CD8+ T cells sorted from blood, sampled in a trial of the OX40 agonist ivuxolimab. These receptors were obtained from an adult with an advanced solid tumor such as melanoma, head and neck, liver or kidney cancer. The CDR3 runs from the conserved cysteine through the conserved F or W. The D gene is left open where the match is weak. Not all rows give a size; the values are once, few, many and, for expanded clones, a class.

>NA|TRBV2|TRBJ2-5|TRBD2
CASSVGTSVTQYF
TGTGCCAGCAGTGTAGGGACTAGCGTGACCCAGTACTTC
>NA|TRBV7-9|TRBJ1-3|NA
CASSRGRNSGNTIYF
TGTGCCAGCAGTCGAGGACGGAACTCTGGAAACACCATATATTTT
>NA|TRBV5-1|TRBJ1-5|TRBD1
CASSFRAGGQPQHF
TGCGCCAGCAGCTTCCGGGCAGGGGGACAGCCCCAGCATTTT
>NA|TRBV7-2|TRBJ2-1|NA
CASSLAGGTVNEQFF
TGTGCCAGCAGCCTTGCCGGGGGTACAGTCAATGAGCAGTTCTTC
>NA|TRBV7-2|TRBJ2-1|NA
CASSLVGSHYNEQFF
TGTGCCAGCAGCTTAGTAGGGTCGCACTACAATGAGCAGTTCTTC
>NA|TRBV18|TRBJ2-5|NA
CASSPAGIETQYF
TGTGCCAGCTCACCGGCAGGGATAGAGACCCAGTACTTC
>NA|TRBV27|TRBJ2-7|NA
CASSFKGAHYEQYF
TGTGCCAGCAGTTTTAAAGGGGCCCACTACGAGCAGTACTTC
>once|TRBV19|TRBJ1-5|TRBD1
CASRGQGGHQPQHF
TGTGCCAGTAGAGGGCAGGGGGGTCATCAGCCCCAGCATTTT
>NA|TRBV6-5|TRBJ2-5|NA
CASSPRKGTQYF
TGTGCCAGCAGTCCCCGCAAAGGGACCCAGTACTTC
>NA|TRBV28|TRBJ1-2|NA
CASSLGAEGYGYTF
TGTGCCAGCAGTTTAGGGGCAGAGGGTTATGGCTACACCTTC
>few|TRBV9|TRBJ2-7|TRBD1
CASSVGTGGSYEQYF
TGTGCCAGCAGCGTCGGGACAGGGGGCTCGTACGAGCAGTACTTC
>few|TRBV11-2|TRBJ2-5|TRBD2
CASSSLGGTQETQYF
TGTGCCAGCAGCTCCCTGGGGGGGACGCAAGAGACCCAGTACTTC
>NA|TRBV28|TRBJ1-3|NA
CASTRDRRNTIYF
TGTGCCAGCACTCGGGACCGCCGAAACACCATATATTTT
>NA|TRBV7-2|TRBJ2-3|TRBD2
CASSFIGRADTSTDTQYF
TGTGCCAGCAGCTTCATCGGGAGGGCCGATACTAGCACAGATACGCAGTATTTT
>NA|TRBV6-6|TRBJ1-5|NA
CASSSADFVSNQPQHF
TGTGCCAGCAGTTCCGCGGATTTCGTTAGCAATCAGCCCCAGCATTTT
>NA|TRBV7-8|TRBJ1-5|TRBD1
CASSPRRGYSNQPQHF
TGTGCCAGCAGCCCCCGCAGGGGGTATAGCAATCAGCCCCAGCATTTT
>NA|TRBV28|TRBJ2-5|NA
CASSLIEASQETQYF
TGTGCCAGCAGTTTAATCGAGGCGTCCCAAGAGACCCAGTACTTC
>NA|TRBV30|TRBJ2-4|TRBD2
CASSNSGSSGAKNIQYF
TGTGCCTCGTCGAATAGCGGGAGTAGTGGGGCCAAAAACATTCAGTACTTC
>NA|TRBV19|TRBJ2-6|NA
CASRGSGANVLTF
TGTGCCAGTAGGGGGTCTGGGGCCAACGTCCTGACTTTC
>NA|TRBV5-4|TRBJ1-1|NA
CASSHQLLEPEAFF
TGTGCCAGCAGCCATCAATTGCTGGAGCCTGAAGCTTTCTTT
>NA|TRBV18|TRBJ2-2|NA
CASSPQGNTGELFF
TGTGCCAGCTCACCCCAGGGAAACACCGGGGAGCTGTTTTTT
>NA|TRBV5-1|TRBJ2-7|NA
CASSLLQGPSYEQYF
TGCGCCAGCAGCTTGCTCCAGGGACCTTCCTACGAGCAGTACTTC
>NA|TRBV5-1|TRBJ2-1|TRBD1
CASSLGTGAEQFF
TGCGCCAGCAGCTTGGGCACAGGGGCTGAGCAGTTCTTC
>NA|TRBV7-3|TRBJ2-7|NA
CASSLRAGSPYEQYF
TGTGCCAGCAGCTTAAGGGCAGGGTCTCCCTACGAGCAGTACTTC
>NA|TRBV7-3|TRBJ2-6|NA
CASSQKRGRISGANVLTF
TGTGCCAGCAGCCAAAAACGAGGCAGGATCTCTGGGGCCAACGTCCTGACTTTC
>NA|TRBV28|TRBJ2-3|TRBD1
CASSFPGQGSIDTQYF
TGTGCCAGCAGTTTCCCCGGACAGGGGTCAATAGATACGCAGTATTTT
>NA|TRBV30|TRBJ1-1|NA
CAWRPGWIPGALTEAFF
TGTGCCTGGAGACCTGGTTGGATCCCAGGGGCTCTCACTGAAGCTTTCTTT
>NA|TRBV11-3|TRBJ2-7|NA
CASSLRGEWAYEQYF
TGTGCCAGCAGCTTAAGGGGGGAATGGGCCTACGAGCAGTACTTC
>NA|TRBV9|TRBJ2-1|TRBD2
CASSGTSDEQFF
TGTGCCAGCAGCGGAACTAGCGATGAGCAGTTCTTC
>NA|TRBV11-3|TRBJ2-3|TRBD1
CASSLDGQGRTDTQYF
TGTGCCAGCAGCTTAGACGGACAGGGGCGCACAGATACGCAGTATTTT
>NA|TRBV5-1|TRBJ2-3|TRBD1
CASSSTGDTQYF
TGCGCCAGCAGCTCGACAGGGGATACGCAGTATTTT
>NA|TRBV11-1|TRBJ2-7|NA
CASSLGWSSYEQYF
TGTGCCAGCAGCTTAGGCTGGAGCTCCTACGAGCAGTACTTC
>once|TRBV4-2|TRBJ2-3|NA
CASSQGDVASTDTQYF
TGTGCCAGCAGCCAAGGGGACGTGGCTAGCACAGATACGCAGTATTTT
>NA|TRBV9|TRBJ2-2|NA
CASSVLGNTGELFF
TGTGCCAGCAGCGTACTGGGAAACACCGGGGAGCTGTTTTTT
>NA|TRBV2|TRBJ1-5|TRBD1
CASSPDRVGQPQHF
TGTGCCAGCAGCCCTGACAGGGTCGGGCAGCCCCAGCATTTT
>NA|TRBV19|TRBJ2-2|NA
CASSIWGSGTGELFF
TGTGCCAGTAGTATATGGGGGAGCGGGACCGGGGAGCTGTTTTTT
>NA|TRBV6-5|TRBJ2-5|TRBD2
CASSYSGTTGETQYF
TGTGCCAGCAGTTATTCCGGGACTACAGGAGAGACCCAGTACTTC
>NA|TRBV27|TRBJ1-2|NA
CASSLRGGVRYGYTF
TGTGCCAGCAGTTTGCGGGGGGGGGTTCGCTATGGCTACACCTTC
>NA|TRBV20-1|TRBJ2-3|NA
CSARSSGVRYF
TGCAGTGCTAGGAGTTCAGGGGTCCGGTATTTT
>NA|TRBV5-1|TRBJ2-7|TRBD1
CASSLANRGYEQYF
TGCGCCAGCAGCTTGGCTAACAGGGGCTACGAGCAGTACTTC
>NA|TRBV6-4|TRBJ1-1|TRBD1
CASSTDRGTEAFF
TGTGCCAGCAGTACCGACAGGGGCACTGAAGCTTTCTTT
>NA|TRBV5-6|TRBJ1-4|NA
CASSFYVANEKLFF
TGTGCCAGCAGCTTTTATGTAGCGAATGAAAAACTGTTTTTT
>NA|TRBV27|TRBJ1-5|TRBD1
CASTRALTGGNQPQHF
TGTGCCAGCACCCGGGCCCTTACAGGGGGCAATCAGCCCCAGCATTTT
>NA|TRBV30|TRBJ2-3|TRBD2
CAWKTSGRTDTQYF
TGTGCCTGGAAGACTAGCGGGAGGACAGATACGCAGTATTTT
>once|TRBV28|TRBJ2-7|NA
CASSFSPGEHEQYF
TGTGCCAGCAGTTTCTCCCCAGGGGAACACGAGCAGTACTTC
>NA|TRBV2|TRBJ1-1|NA
CASSQSGGENTEAFF
TGTGCCAGCAGTCAGTCCGGGGGGGAGAACACTGAAGCTTTCTTT
>NA|TRBV2|TRBJ2-5|NA
CASNIAGRETQYF
TGTGCCAGCAACATCGCCGGTAGAGAGACCCAGTACTTC
>NA|TRBV6-5|TRBJ1-4|NA
CASSYGYEKLFF
TGTGCCAGCAGTTACGGGTACGAAAAACTGTTTTTT
>NA|TRBV6-5|TRBJ1-1|NA
CASSRTQGGPEAFF
TGTGCCAGCAGCCGAACACAGGGCGGCCCTGAAGCTTTCTTT
>once|TRBV5-8|TRBJ1-1|NA
CASSFIAGGTEAFF
TGTGCCAGCAGCTTCATCGCGGGCGGCACTGAAGCTTTCTTT
>few|TRBV28|TRBJ1-3|NA
CASSSHAGRGNTIYF
TGTGCCAGCAGTTCCCATGCCGGCAGGGGAAACACCATATATTTT
>NA|TRBV11-3|TRBJ2-1|NA
CASSVRSEHGNEQFF
TGTGCCAGCAGCGTTAGGTCCGAGCATGGAAATGAGCAGTTCTTC
>NA|TRBV7-3|TRBJ2-2|NA
CASSKTNTGELFF
TGTGCCAGCAGCAAAACGAACACCGGGGAGCTGTTTTTT